The 11 T cell receptor beta chains presented below share a single source sample, sequenced in a study of blood T cell repertoires in COVID-19. Method: immunoSEQ multiplex PCR; TCRdb's copy keeps in-frame clones and lacks some. The sample shows about 24,000 clones, around nine tenths of them seen only once. The source material was peripheral blood. These TCRs come from a man between 65 and 85 years old with COVID-19, enrolled during active disease.

This clone was seen a handful of times. The chain employs TRBV7-6 and TRBJ2-2; 9 bases fit TRBD2. Per the germline V gene, CDR1 is SGHVS and CDR2 is FNYEAQ. This CDR3 spans 13 amino acids. V lost 8 bases, J lost 7 bases, and 5 bases stayed unmatched. CDR3 protein: CASRLAGNGELFF. CDR3 nucleotide sequence: TGTGCCAGCCGGCTAGCGGGGAACGGGGAGCTGTTTTTT.

This chain uses TRBV3-1 (or the pseudogene TRBV3-2) with TRBJ1-3; the D is unclear. Looked up from germline, CDR1 is LGHDT and CDR2 is YNNKEL (reference sequence). The V gene lost 3 bases and the J gene lost 4 bases, with 16 bases spanning the gap. The CDR3 covers 16 residues. CDR3 region: CASSHSDISPGNTIYF. The CDR3 DNA sequence: TGTGCCAGCAGCCATAGCGACATATCCCCCGGAAACACCATATATTTT.

The chain employs TRBV27 and TRBJ1-1; 8 positions agree with TRBD1. Germline CDR1 MNHEY, CDR2 SMNVEV (reference sequence). V lost 3 bases and J lost 3; bases outside the gene matches: 3. The CDR3 consists of 14 residues. Here the CDR3 reads CASSFRRGHTEAFF. CDR3 sequence (DNA): TGTGCCAGCAGTTTCCGCAGGGGGCACACTGAAGCTTTCTTT.

This chain links TRBV4-1 with TRBJ2-7; 11 bases align to TRBD2. V trimming: 3 bases; J trimming: 3 bases; junction bases outside the gene matches: 4. The CDR3 has 15 residues. The V gene's germline CDR1 is MGHRA and CDR2 YSYEKL. The CDR3 nucleotides are TGCGCCAGCAGCCAGACTCTAGCGGGGGGCTACGAGCAGTACTTC. This codes for CASSQTLAGGYEQYF.

This clone is hyperexpanded by share. The V gene is TRBV10-2, the J gene TRBJ2-7; possible D gene TRBD2, 6 bases. There are 15 residues in the CDR3. V lost 0 bases and J 9 bases, leaving 18 bases between the germline ends. The V gene's germline CDR1 is WSHSY and CDR2 SAAADI. DNA of the CDR3: TGCGCCAGCAGTGAGTCCCCCCCGGGTTTGGGGGGGCAGTACTTC. Amino acid sequence: CASSESPPGLGGQYF.

This rearrangement joins TRBV11-2 to TRBJ2-7; 10 positions agree with TRBD2. The CDR3 has 13 amino acids. Germline CDR1 and CDR2: SGHAT and FQNNGV. The V segment lost 6 bases and the J segment 3 bases; nucleotides outside the gene matches: 2. CDR3 nucleotides: TGTGCCAGCAGTAGGACTAGCGGCTACGAGCAGTACTTC. Amino acids: CASSRTSGYEQYF. Full variable domain (outside the CDR3, taken from reference TRBV11-2 and TRBJ2-7): EAGVAQSPRYKIIEKRQSVAFWCNPISGHATLYWYQQILGQGPKLLIQFQNNGVVDDSQLPKDRFSAERLKGVDSTLKIQPAKLEDSAVYLCASSRTSGYEQYFGPGTRLTVT.

The CDR3 DNA reads as TGTGCCAGCAGCCAGGTCAGGGGGCGGTCACCCCTCCACTTT. It codes for CASSQVRGRSPLHF. The chain recombines TRBV3-1 (or the pseudogene TRBV3-2) with TRBJ1-6; 8 bases agree with TRBD1. The CDR3 totals 14 residues. The germline V gene encodes CDR1 LGHDT and CDR2 YNNKEL (reference sequence). J lost 10 bases, V lost 3 bases, and 5 bases had no gene match.

V is TRBV7-9 and J is TRBJ1-6; 8 nucleotides line up with TRBD1. Trimming took 5 bases from V and 0 from J; bases not matched to a gene: 9. The CDR3 has 18 residues. CDR1 is SEHNR and CDR2 is FQNEAQ in the germline V gene (reference sequence). The CDR3 region is CASSPGQEARSYNSPLHF. The CDR3 region has the DNA TGTGCCAGCAGCCCGGGACAGGAAGCCCGCTCCTATAATTCACCCCTCCACTTT.

The rearrangement joins TRBV19 to TRBJ1-1; D remains ambiguous. Germline V gene lookup returns CDR1 LNHDA and CDR2 SQIVND (reference sequence). With 7 bases removed from V and 0 bases from J, the gap between germline ends came to 12 bases. This CDR3 contains 14 residues. The CDR3 spells CASTPWRLNTEAFF. The CDR3 nucleotides are TGTGCCAGTACCCCGTGGAGGCTGAACACTGAAGCTTTCTTT.

This sequence joins TRBV6-5 and TRBJ2-5, with D possibly matching TRBD1 (6 bases). The V and J ends lost 5 bases and 4 bases respectively, with 8 bases between them. The CDR3 spans 12 residues. In germline, CDR1 is MNHEY, CDR2 SVGAGI. CDR3 amino acids: CASSKTGETQYF. DNA for the CDR3: TGTGCCAGCAGTAAGACAGGAGAGACCCAGTACTTC.

The genes are TRBV27 and TRBJ1-5; no reliable D call. Trimming left V 3 bases short and J 4 bases short, with 10 bases between. The CDR3 runs 14 residues. Germline lookup yields CDR1 MNHEY and CDR2 SMNVEV (reference sequence). CDR3 in amino acids: CASSLGRVNQPQHF. CDR3 in DNA: TGTGCCAGCAGTTTGGGGAGGGTTAATCAGCCCCAGCATTTT.